What follows is one TCR beta chain and its context. The target of this receptor is not known. Base qualities were left out, and no much larger clone turns up one base away. TCRbeta CDR3 regions were amplified from genomic DNA by means of the immunoSEQ Assay, a bias-controlled multiplex PCR. Regarding the original processing steps: The number of nucleated cells in each sample was estimated from the amplification of reference gene primers within the assay. To quantify the absolute abundance of each unique TCRbeta CDR3 rearrangement, sequence reads were collapsed and filtered. For each sample, productive Simpson clonality was calculated as the square root of Simpson's diversity index over productive rearrangements. TCRdb stores this immuneACCESS table with in-frame sequences only. Part of the clones is absent; in the studies checked, under half of the shortfall reflects unresolved V genes, and no reason is known for the rest. V and J calls and clone size are as listed in that table; D and trimming were resolved from the DNA. Within this sample are roughly 110,000 clones, with approximately 84% of them counted one time only. About 4% of the sample rests with the top ten.

From a lookup of the germline V gene, CDR1 and CDR2 are SGDLS and YYNGEE. The junction carries 12 bases between V and J, which are trimmed by 4 bases and 5 bases respectively. From its cysteine to its phenylalanine, the CDR3 spans 13 amino acids. The retained sequence is limited to the CDR3, 39 bases, with the frame set at the first base. Each collaborating institution followed its own protocols to collect whole blood in K2EDTA tubes. For TCRbeta analysis, collaborators shipped samples as frozen whole blood, isolated PBMCs, or DNA extracted from either of those sample types. This sample is drawn from a study of blood T cell repertoires in COVID-19 (TCRdb year 2020). About the study as a whole: The collaborator samples originated in the United States, Italy and Spain and spanned the acute and convalescent phases of COVID-19. The material from the prospective study consisted of cDNA or gDNA derived from T cells, B-cell-depleted T cells, or PBMCs. A de-identified subject ID, COVID-19 status, age in years and sex were almost always included in the sample metadata. Samples were obtained from the ongoing ImmuneRACE study (first 160 participants) and from 1,254 subjects provided by 6 global collaborators. Where available, HLA class I and class II types were taken from metadata supplied by the sample provider and were not determined by assay-based typing. Subjects who had been exposed to COVID-19, were actively infected with it, or had recovered from it provided the deeply sampled blood TCRbeta repertoires that made up the dataset. The repertoires were released in a freely available public database intended as a resource for research on the immune response to SARS-CoV-2. The research as a whole found: The amount of clinical and demographic metadata varied by source and participant and was provided uncurated.

The rearrangement joined TRBV9 to TRBJ1-1; perhaps TRBD1 is the D gene, with 5 bases matching. This clonotype was obtained from a human donor in a cohort sampled during active COVID-19. The sequencing sample was made of peripheral blood. Here is the DNA: TGTGCCAGCAGCTACCTGGGGGGGACTGAAGCTTTCTTT. This sequence encodes CASSYLGGTEAFF.